This T cell receptor (beta chain) came from a study of blood T cell repertoires in COVID-19. Overall study context: In each case, the material was cDNA or gDNA derived from T cells, B-cell-depleted T cells, or PBMCs.

By sample fraction, this clone is medium-sized. This table comes from immunoSEQ multiplex PCR, and its TCRdb copy is limited to in-frame clones, with some not included. The table lists roughly 20,000 clones, approximately 84% of them singletons. With 1 base removed from V and 7 bases from J, the gap between germline ends came to 7 bases. Germline V gene sequence: CDR1 MDHEN, CDR2 SYDVKM. CDR3 length equals 12 residues. The chain links TRBV28 to TRBJ1-2; D call uncertain. The sequencing sample was made of peripheral blood. The clonotype was recovered from a human donor with active COVID-19. The donor label of this sample is uncertain. This CDR3 is CASSLSTIGYTF. The CDR3 DNA follows: TGTGCCAGCAGTTTATCTACGATTGGCTACACCTTC.